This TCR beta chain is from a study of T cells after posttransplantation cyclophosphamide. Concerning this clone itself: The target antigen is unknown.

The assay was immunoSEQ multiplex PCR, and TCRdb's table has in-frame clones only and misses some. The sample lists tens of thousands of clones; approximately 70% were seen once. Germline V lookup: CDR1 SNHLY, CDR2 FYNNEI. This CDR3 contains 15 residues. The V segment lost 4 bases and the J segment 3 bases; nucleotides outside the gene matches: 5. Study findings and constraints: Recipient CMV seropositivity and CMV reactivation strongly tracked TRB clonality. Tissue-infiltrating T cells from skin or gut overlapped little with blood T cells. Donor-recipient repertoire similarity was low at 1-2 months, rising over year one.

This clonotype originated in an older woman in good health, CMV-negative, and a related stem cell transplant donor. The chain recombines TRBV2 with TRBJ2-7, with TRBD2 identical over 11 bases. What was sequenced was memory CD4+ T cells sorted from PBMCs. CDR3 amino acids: CASSARLAGRYEQYF. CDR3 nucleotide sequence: TGTGCCAGCAGTGCTCGACTAGCGGGACGCTACGAGCAGTACTTC.